Each of the 8 T cell receptor beta chains below was sequenced from the same sample in a study of vaccination effects on CD4 cells after COVID-19. Antigen-specific CD4+ T cell clonotypes were called by their expansion after viral peptide-pool culture in ViraFEST. Once cultured for about 9 days, the cells underwent separation to obtain CD4+ T cells. Having tested negative for nucleocapsid antibodies, the vaccine recipients showed no prior SARS-CoV-2 infection. Sequenced by immunoSEQ multiplex PCR; TCRdb stores in-frame clones only, minus some. The repertoire consists of under 30,000 clones, with approximately 70% occurring once and the leading ten covering approximately 20%. Antigens of these TCRs are unknown. Sequencing used CD4+ T cells from PBMCs cultured with HCoV-NL63 spike peptides, obtained before COVID-19 vaccination. These receptor sequences come from a human donor who received a COVID-19 vaccine.

Only one count was recorded for this clone. The V and J genes are TRBV2 and TRBJ2-3; no clear D gene. V lost 7 bases and J lost 0, with 14 bases in between. Germline lookup yields CDR1 SNHLY and CDR2 FYNNEI. This CDR3 has 15 amino acids. CDR3 in DNA: TGTGCCAGCATCCAGAGAAATCCTAGCACAGATACGCAGTATTTT. It codes for CASIQRNPSTDTQYF.

The chain couples TRBV10-3 to TRBJ1-4; D gene uncertain. V dropped 3 bases and J dropped 3 bases, with 11 bases sitting between them. The CDR3 is made up of 15 amino acids. Germline assignment: CDR1 ENHRY and CDR2 SYGVKD. CDR3 sequence reads: CAISEENSSNEKLFF. CDR3 in DNA: TGTGCCATCAGTGAAGAAAACAGCTCTAATGAAAAACTGTTTTTT.

CDR3 amino acids: CASSPDRGNEKLFF. The CDR3 DNA sequence: TGTGCCAGCAGCCCGGACAGGGGGAATGAAAAACTGTTTTTT. The J gene is TRBJ1-4, the V gene TRBV7-2; TRBD1 matches at 10 bases. J lost 5 bases, V lost 5 bases, and 2 bases had no gene match. This CDR3 is built from 14 residues. Looked up from germline, CDR1 is SGHTA and CDR2 is FQGNSA. The variable domain in full, with the rest retrieved from reference TRBV7-2 and TRBJ1-4, is GAGVSQSPSNKVTEKGKDVELRCDPISGHTALYWYRQSLGQGLEFLIYFQGNSAPDKSGLPSDRFSAERTGGSVSTLTIQRTQQEDSAVYLCASSPDRGNEKLFFGSGTQLSVL.

J is TRBJ1-1 and V is TRBV12-3 or TRBV12-4, with unresolved D. This CDR3 contains 12 residues. The ends were cut back, 6 bases at V and 4 bases at J, with 9 bases in the middle. In nucleotides, the CDR3 is TGTGCCAGCAGCGATGTGGGCACTGAAGCTTTCTTT. Translated: CASSDVGTEAFF.

This chain connects TRBV19 to TRBJ2-2; 8 bases map to TRBD2. The CDR3 spans 14 residues. V dropped 10 bases and J dropped 6; count of bases not matched to a gene: 10. In germline, CDR1 is LNHDA, CDR2 SQIVND (reference sequence). Here the CDR3 DNA reads TGTGCCACCCAGCGGGAGAGTAACTCCGGGGAGCTGTTTTTT. Its protein is CATQRESNSGELFF.

V is TRBV5-1 and J is TRBJ1-4; 8 bases line up with TRBD1. J gave up 4 bases and V 6 bases, and 11 bases lay outside the gene matches. The CDR3 has 16 amino acids. Germline lookup yields CDR1 SGHRS and CDR2 YFSETQ. DNA of the CDR3: TGCGCCAGCACTCAGGGGGCGCCGGGAAGTAATGAAAAACTGTTTTTT. This codes for CASTQGAPGSNEKLFF.

The chain employs TRBV3-1 (or the pseudogene TRBV3-2) and TRBJ2-7, with 8 positions matching TRBD1. The CDR3 totals 14 residues. V was pared by 4 bases and J by 7 bases, with 9 bases of the junction left unmatched. Germline CDR1 and CDR2: LGHDT and YNNKEL (reference sequence). The CDR3 spells CASSPRSTGEEQYF. CDR3 nucleotide sequence: TGTGCCAGCAGCCCTCGATCGACAGGGGAAGAGCAGTACTTC.

The rearrangement links TRBV2 to TRBJ2-1, with D possibly TRBD1 on 5 matching bases. Germline V gene data show CDR1 as SNHLY and CDR2 as FYNNEI. Trimming stripped 6 bases from V and 1 base from J, with 7 bases between. This CDR3 is 13 amino acids long. The CDR3 DNA reads TGTGCCAGCAGGGGGCTATCCTACAATGAGCAGTTCTTC. Translating it yields CASRGLSYNEQFF. The variable domain in full, with the rest retrieved from reference TRBV2 and TRBJ2-1, is EPEVTQTPSHQVTQMGQEVILRCVPISNHLYFYWYRQILGQKVEFLVSFYNNEISEKSEIFDDQFSVERPDGSNFTLKIRSTKLEDSAMYFCASRGLSYNEQFFGPGTRLTVL.